These 29 T cell receptor beta chains came from one sample sequenced in a study of T-cell reconstitution after alpha-beta-depleted transplantation in children. Unique molecular identifiers were used to barcode this TCRbeta library. TCRdb reanalysed the PCR reads using MiXCR and keeps one entry per CDR3 protein. Of approximately 97,000 distinct CDR3 sequences in the sample, over 6% are singletons; the top ten hold around 15%. The source material was PBMCs, sampled before TCRalphabeta/CD19-depleted stem cell transplant. These receptors were obtained from a boy aged 2-15 years with acute lymphoblastic leukemia, due to receive a stem cell transplant.

This rearrangement joins TRBV6-2 or TRBV6-3 to TRBJ2-7; 7 bases fit TRBD1. Looked up from germline, CDR1 is MNHEY and CDR2 is SVGEGT. CDR3 length: 16 residues. V shed 6 bases, J shed 3 bases, and the junction held 14 bases outside the gene matches. DNA for the CDR3: TGTGCCAGCAGATACGCCTTTTCGGACAGGAGCTACGAGCAGTACTTC. Amino acids: CASRYAFSDRSYEQYF.

Only a few counts were recorded for this clonotype. V gene TRBV18 combines with J gene TRBJ1-1, with 9 positions matching TRBD1. Germline values: CDR1 KGHSH, CDR2 LQKENI. This CDR3 is 17 amino acids long. Losses at the gene ends were 4 bases for V and 1 base for J; bases not matched to a gene: 10. Here the CDR3 DNA reads TGTGCCAGCTCACTGCTGCCGGGACAGGGTAGGAACACTGAAGCTTTCTTT. Protein product: CASSLLPGQGRNTEAFF.

This clonotype was observed many times. The V call is TRBV14, the J call TRBJ2-7; D possibly corresponds to TRBD2 (6 bases). CDR1 is SGHDN and CDR2 is FVKESK in the germline V gene. The length of the CDR3 is 13 residues. Trimming removed 6 bases at V and 4 bases at J, with 13 bases between. The CDR3 reads CASSSWSGYEQYF. The DNA of the CDR3 is TGTGCCAGCAGTAGTTGGAGCGGGTACGAGCAGTACTTC.

This clonotype was counted a few times. V is TRBV12-3 or TRBV12-4 and J is TRBJ1-1; possibly TRBD1 for D (5 bases). This CDR3 has 15 amino acids. The ends were cut back, 6 bases at V and 5 bases at J, with 19 bases in the middle. CDR3 sequence (DNA): TGTGCCAGCAGCCTGGAAGCAGGGTTAAAAACTGAAGCTTTCTTT. It encodes CASSLEAGLKTEAFF.

This clonotype was seen ten or more times. The genes are TRBV3-1 and TRBJ2-2; D unclear. The CDR3 is made up of 14 amino acids. Trimming took 2 bases from V and 5 from J, leaving 9 bases between them. Germline-derived CDR1 and CDR2 are LGHDT and YNNKEL (reference sequence). The CDR3 DNA reads TGTGCCAGCAGCCAACCCGGGTTAACCGGGGAGCTGTTTTTT. Its protein is CASSQPGLTGELFF.

On this clonotype itself: This may be a read error, as it is one base from a much larger clone. The chain has TRBV20-1 and TRBJ2-7; weak D call: TRBD1 (6 bases). Germline V lookup: CDR1 DFQATT, CDR2 SNEGSKA (reference sequence). The CDR3 runs to 14 residues. The CDR3 DNA is TGCAGTGCTAGACAGGGACAAAACTCCTACGGGCAGTACTTC. Its translation: CSARQGQNSYGQYF.

This clonotype was recorded at least ten times. This rearrangement joins TRBV2 to TRBJ2-5; TRBD2 might be the D (5 bases). The ends were cut back, 3 bases at V and 2 bases at J, with 19 bases in the middle. Germline V gene data show CDR1 as SNHLY and CDR2 as FYNNEI. The CDR3 has 17 residues. In nucleotides, the CDR3 is TGTGCCAGCAGTGATGCGGGTACACCTACTTCTCAAGAGACCCAGTACTTC. It codes for CASSDAGTPTSQETQYF.

This clonotype was counted a few times. J is TRBJ2-7 and V is TRBV10-3; no clear D gene. V lost 3 bases to trimming and J lost 0 bases, with 3 bases between them. The CDR3 runs 12 residues. Germline assignment: CDR1 ENHRY and CDR2 SYGVKD. The CDR3 loop is CAISDYSYEQYF. In DNA, the CDR3 is TGTGCCATCAGTGACTACTCCTACGAGCAGTACTTC.

This clonotype was counted between two and nine times. The chain is built from TRBV10-1 and TRBJ2-3; TRBD2 matches at 8 bases. CDR3 size: 16 residues. The V and J ends lost 3 bases and 2 bases, in that order; junction bases with no gene match: 7. CDR1 is WNHNN, CDR2 SYGVQD, per germline (reference sequence). DNA for the CDR3: TGCGCCAGCAGTGACCTCTCCGGGGGGGTCACAGATACGCAGTATTTT. Its protein is CASSDLSGGVTDTQYF.

V is TRBV20-1 and J is TRBJ2-1; TRBD2 agrees at 9 bases. This CDR3 is 15 amino acids long. Trimming took 5 bases from V and 8 from J; bases not matched to a gene: 13. Germline V CDR1 and CDR2: DFQATT, SNEGSKA (reference sequence). The CDR3 region has the DNA TGCAGTGCTCCAAGTGCGAGCGGGGGGTTCTATGAGCAGTTCTTC. Its protein product is CSAPSASGGFYEQFF.

This clonotype was observed many times. The chain is built from TRBV9 and TRBJ1-3; 10 positions match TRBD1. The CDR3 has 18 amino acids. V gave up 4 bases and J gave up 2 bases; unmatched junction bases: 12. Germline CDR1 reads SGDLS; CDR2 reads YYNGEE. CDR3 region: CASSPGQGLPLTGNTIYF. DNA for the CDR3: TGTGCCAGCAGCCCGGGACAGGGGCTCCCTCTTACTGGAAACACCATATATTTT.

This clonotype has just a few counts. This chain links TRBV4-3 with TRBJ2-7; perhaps TRBD1 as D (6 bases). V lost 4 bases and J lost 3, with 16 bases in between. Looked up from germline, CDR1 is LGHNA and CDR2 is YSLEER. The CDR3 length is 15 residues. The chain's CDR3 is CASSRTPGQLYEQYF. The CDR3 DNA is TGCGCCAGCAGCCGAACACCGGGACAACTCTACGAGCAGTACTTC.

The V gene is TRBV5-1, the J gene TRBJ2-1; the D call may be TRBD1 or TRBD2 (6 bases each). The CDR3 length is 15 residues. From germline, CDR1 is SGHRS and CDR2 YFSETQ. Trimming left V 3 bases short and J 9 bases short, with 19 bases between. As DNA, the CDR3 is TGCGCCAGCAGCTCAGGTGGGGGGCCTATGGGTGAGCAGTTCTTC. It specifies CASSSGGGPMGEQFF.

This clonotype was picked up many times. This chain links TRBV7-2 with TRBJ1-6; no clear D. CDR3 length equals 14 residues. Germline CDR1 reads SGHTA; CDR2 reads FQGNSA. V lost 3 bases, J lost 10 bases, and 13 bases lay in between. The CDR3 region is CASSLTYEGSPLHF. The CDR3 bases are TGTGCCAGCAGCTTGACATACGAGGGCTCACCCCTCCACTTT.

The chain has TRBV20-1 and TRBJ1-4; 7 positions match TRBD1. With V trimmed by 6 bases and J by 8 bases, 9 bases remained unmatched. Germline V gives CDR1 DFQATT, CDR2 SNEGSKA (reference sequence). The CDR3 covers 13 residues. DNA for the CDR3: TGCAGTGCCATGACAGGGCTGGGGGAAAAACTGTTTTTT. Translating gives CSAMTGLGEKLFF.

The genes are TRBV5-1 and TRBJ1-6, with TRBD1 as a possible D gene (6 bases). In germline, CDR1 is SGHRS, CDR2 YFSETQ. The CDR3 spans 13 residues. Trimming shortened V by 0 bases and J by 12 bases, and 10 bases separated the two germline ends. The CDR3 is CASSLEGGEPLHF. The CDR3 DNA reads TGCGCCAGCAGCTTGGAAGGGGGTGAACCCCTCCACTTT.

The CDR3 loop is CASSLAGTGNEQFF. The DNA for the CDR3 is TGTGCCAGCAGTTTAGCGGGGACGGGGAATGAGCAGTTCTTC. The genes are TRBV12-3 or TRBV12-4 and TRBJ2-1; tentatively, D is TRBD1 or TRBD2 (5 bases each). The V end lost 0 bases, the J end lost 7 bases, and 10 bases lay between the germline ends. The CDR3 runs 14 residues.

Many counts were recorded for this clonotype. The CDR3 sequence: CASRTDGGGPYSYNEQFF. The CDR3 DNA reads as TGTGCCAGCAGAACGGACGGGGGGGGCCCATACTCCTACAATGAGCAGTTCTTC. This rearrangement joins TRBV27 to TRBJ2-1; 8 bases are a match to TRBD2. Germline values: CDR1 MNHEY, CDR2 SMNVEV (reference sequence). The CDR3 totals 18 residues. The V and J ends lost 6 bases and 0 bases, in that order; junction bases with no gene match: 13.

This clonotype was seen a few times. This sequence joins TRBV7-2 and TRBJ2-5; possible D gene TRBD1, 6 bases. The germline gives CDR1 SGHTA, CDR2 FQGNSA. The CDR3 has 15 residues. V dropped 5 bases and J dropped 3 bases, with 16 bases sitting between them. The CDR3: CASSPGVEWEETQYF. In DNA, the CDR3 is TGTGCCAGCAGCCCAGGGGTGGAGTGGGAAGAGACCCAGTACTTC. Supplemented by reference TRBV7-2 and TRBJ2-5, the full variable domain reads GAGVSQSPSNKVTEKGKDVELRCDPISGHTALYWYRQSLGQGLEFLIYFQGNSAPDKSGLPSDRFSAERTGGSVSTLTIQRTQQEDSAVYLCASSPGVEWEETQYFGPGTRLLVL.

This clonotype was picked up many times. The chain is built from TRBV5-1 and TRBJ2-2; perhaps TRBD2 as D (6 bases). Per germline, CDR1 SGHRS and CDR2 YFSETQ. Trimming took off 5 bases at V and 1 base at J, with 24 bases between the two ends. The length of the CDR3 is 19 residues. This chain's CDR3 is CASSETPGLRSLNTGELFF. CDR3 coding DNA: TGCGCCAGCAGTGAAACACCGGGACTCAGAAGCCTGAACACCGGGGAGCTGTTTTTT. Combining the CDR3 with reference TRBV5-1 and TRBJ2-2 gives the whole variable domain KAGVTQTPRYLIKTRGQQVTLSCSPISGHRSVSWYQQTPGQGLQFLFEYFSETQRNKGNFPGRFSGRQFSNSRSEMNVSTLELGDSALYLCASSETPGLRSLNTGELFFGEGSRLTVL.

This clonotype was counted ten times or more. The CDR3 region has the DNA TGTGCCAGCAGACGAGGGACAGGGCTTGGCTACACCTTC. Translated, it gives CASRRGTGLGYTF. V is TRBV28 and J is TRBJ1-2; 9 positions agree with TRBD1. The germline V gene has CDR1 MDHEN and CDR2 SYDVKM. V lost 6 bases, J lost 7 bases, and 6 bases stayed unmatched. The CDR3 is made up of 13 amino acids.

In its sample, this clonotype was seen a few times. The chain recombines TRBV28 with TRBJ1-2; a weak D match, TRBD1 (5 bases). This CDR3 contains 14 residues. CDR1 and CDR2 from the germline V gene are MDHEN and SYDVKM. The V gene lost 8 bases and the J gene lost 2 bases, with 15 bases spanning the gap. The CDR3 DNA reads as TGTGCCAGCGGAACCGGGACGGAAAACTATGGCTACACCTTC. Translated: CASGTGTENYGYTF.

Worth noting for this clonotype: At one end, the junction sequence differs from germline, possibly due to a read error. The chain is built from TRBV25-1 and TRBJ2-1; perhaps TRBD2 as D (5 bases). CDR3 length: 14 amino acids. Germline V CDR1 and CDR2: MGHDK, SYGVNS. The CDR3 sequence is CASRESARAGEQFF. CDR3 in DNA: TGTGCCAGCAGGGAATCGGCCCGGGCGGGTGAGCAGTTCTTC.

This clonotype was seen a few times. The chain combines TRBV20-1 with TRBJ2-1; 16 bases fit TRBD2. The CDR3 is made up of 14 amino acids. The V segment lost 6 bases and the J segment 11 bases; nucleotides outside the gene matches: 7. Germline CDR1 is DFQATT and CDR2 is SNEGSKA (reference sequence). CDR3 protein: CSAAGTSGGAKQFF. CDR3 coding DNA: TGCAGTGCGGCCGGGACTAGCGGGGGGGCAAAGCAGTTCTTC.

This clonotype was found a few times. CDR3 residues: CSARIPGLMYSNQPQHF. The CDR3 DNA follows: TGCAGTGCAAGAATCCCGGGACTGATGTATAGCAATCAGCCCCAGCATTTT. The J gene is TRBJ1-5, the V gene TRBV20-1, with a weak D call TRBD1 (5 bases). The CDR3 totals 17 residues. V was cut by 6 bases and J by 0 bases, with 21 bases left in between. The germline V gene encodes CDR1 DFQATT and CDR2 SNEGSKA (reference sequence).

At least ten counts were recorded for this clonotype. The chain is built from TRBV21-1 and TRBJ2-7; the tabulated D call, TRBD2, remains unverified against the DNA. TRBV21-1 is designated a pseudogene. The CDR3 runs to 14 residues. The CDR3 region has the DNA TGTGCCAGCAGCAAGGGAGGGGGTTTCTACGAGCAGTACTTC. It is translated as CASSKGGGFYEQYF.

The rearrangement links TRBV2 to TRBJ2-1; possibly TRBD2 for D (6 bases). Trimming shortened V by 5 bases and J by 0 bases, and 17 bases separated the two germline ends. The CDR3 length is 17 residues. The V gene's germline CDR1 is SNHLY and CDR2 FYNNEI. The CDR3 protein is CASSPESAGSSYNEQFF. For the CDR3, the DNA is TGTGCCAGCAGTCCCGAATCGGCGGGGAGCTCCTACAATGAGCAGTTCTTC.

This clonotype was counted many times. The chain combines TRBV20-1 with TRBJ1-3; D gene unclear. This CDR3 comprises 12 residues. Looked up from germline, CDR1 is DFQATT and CDR2 is SNEGSKA (reference sequence). Between the trimmed V and J ends, which lost 6 bases and 2 bases, there was a span of 8 bases. The CDR3 sequence: CSAPDPGNTIYF. The CDR3 DNA follows: TGCAGTGCCCCAGACCCTGGAAACACCATATATTTT.

This clonotype was seen many times. V gene TRBV20-1 combines with J gene TRBJ1-2; D gene unclear. V was shortened by 1 base and J by 2 bases, with 8 bases between the two germline ends. The CDR3 consists of 13 residues. Germline V CDR1 and CDR2: DFQATT, SNEGSKA (reference sequence). In DNA, the CDR3 is TGCAGTGCTAGAGGGGAGGAAAACTATGGCTACACCTTC. This translates into CSARGEENYGYTF.